The clone carrying this TCR beta chain was counted a single time. Its antigen is as yet unknown. CDR1 and CDR2 from the germline V gene are MGHDK and SYGVNS. The CDR3 covers 15 residues. Trimming pared 4 bases from V and 0 bases from J, leaving 12 bases between. The sample originates from a study of cytomegalovirus exposure and HLA in healthy donors. At the level of the study: There were about 86 million unique TCRs (from HLA-typed donors) in an early data release.

The PCR used 60 Vbeta and 13 Jbeta primers. The data were produced by immunoSEQ multiplex PCR, yet TCRdb's version contains in-frame clones alone and is incomplete. The top ten clones hold around 3% of a sample with tens of thousands of clones, 76% of them seen once. Broader study findings: The dataset shows that most TCR sequences were rare, while some public TCRs occurred in many donors.

Healthy individuals who donated bone marrow served as the donors. The specimen was PBMCs. This sequence originates from a man aged 18 to 30 in good health and CMV-seronegative. The J gene is TRBJ1-1, the V gene TRBV25-1, with D uncertain. CDR3 bases: TGTGCCAGCAGTGCCCCCTCTAGATTGAACACTGAAGCTTTCTTT. It is translated as CASSAPSRLNTEAFF.